A selection of T cell receptor beta chains follows, all from one sample in a study of CD8 T cells in Susac syndrome. Via MiXCR, TCRdb re-called the immunoSEQ multiplex PCR reads, giving one row per CDR3 protein. The sample carries 200,000 to 300,000 distinct CDR3 sequences, approximately 95% recorded once. Material: CD4+ T cells from PBMCs. Every receptor here comes from a human donor with Susac syndrome. CDR3s include the opening cysteine and the closing phenylalanine or tryptophan. The D gene is left open where the match is weak. Only some rows state a clone size, as once, few, many or a class for expanded clones.

size: once
D: TRBD1
V: TRBV28
J: TRBJ2-6
DNA: TGTGCCAGCACCCGGGACAGGGCGAACGTCCTGACTTTC
CDR3: CASTRDRANVLTF

size: .
D: TRBD2
V: TRBV30
J: TRBJ2-2
DNA: TGTGCCTGGAGGGAAGCGGGAGGGCCGAACGGGGAGCTGTTTTTT
CDR3: CAWREAGGPNGELFF

size: few
D: .
V: TRBV3-1
J: TRBJ1-2
DNA: TGTGCCAGCAGCCAAGATGTAGGAGCAGGGGCGCAGAGCTATGGCTACACCTTC
CDR3: CASSQDVGAGAQSYGYTF

size: .
D: .
V: TRBV6-5
J: TRBJ2-2
DNA: TGTGCCAGCAGTCGAAGAAGGGGGACCGGGGAGCTGTTTTTT
CDR3: CASSRRRGTGELFF

size: .
D: .
V: TRBV15
J: TRBJ2-3
DNA: TGTGCCACCAGCCTCGCCGGGATCGCTCCCACAGATACGCAGTATTTT
CDR3: CATSLAGIAPTDTQYF

size: .
D: TRBD2
V: TRBV3-1
J: TRBJ2-1
DNA: TGTGCCAGCAGCCAAGCTAGCGGGAGCCCCAAGTTCTTC
CDR3: CASSQASGSPKFF

size: .
D: .
V: TRBV9
J: TRBJ2-7
DNA: TGTGCCAGCAGCGTGGGACACCTGAGGGATTACGAGCAGTACTTC
CDR3: CASSVGHLRDYEQYF

size: .
D: .
V: TRBV6-2/TRBV6-3
J: TRBJ1-5
DNA: TGTGCCAGCAGACCTTCCACTGGTCTGACCCAGCATTTT
CDR3: CASRPSTGLTQHF

size: .
D: .
V: TRBV7-9
J: TRBJ1-3
DNA: TGTGCCAGCAGCTTTAATAGTCCGAAGTCTGGAAACACCATATATTTT
CDR3: CASSFNSPKSGNTIYF

size: .
D: .
V: TRBV30
J: TRBJ2-2
DNA: TGTGCCTGGATCCGACAGAGGAACACCGGGGAGCTGTTTTTT
CDR3: CAWIRQRNTGELFF

size: .
D: .
V: TRBV7-6
J: TRBJ2-7
DNA: TGTGCCAGCAGCTCGGGCGGGGTAGGCGAGCAGTACTTC
CDR3: CASSSGGVGEQYF

size: .
D: TRBD2
V: TRBV27
J: TRBJ2-5
DNA: TGTGCCAGCACCCATCGGGGGGGGCAAGGGGAGACCCAGTACTTC
CDR3: CASTHRGGQGETQYF

size: .
D: .
V: TRBV4-2
J: TRBJ2-7
DNA: TGTGCCAGCAGCCAAGGTGTAGGGGACCTACGTGGAGAGTACTTC
CDR3: CASSQGVGDLRGEYF

size: .
D: .
V: TRBV29-1
J: TRBJ1-1
DNA: TGCAGCGTTTCCACCAGTTCGCTGGGGACTGAAGCTTTCTTT
CDR3: CSVSTSSLGTEAFF

size: .
D: .
V: TRBV28
J: TRBJ1-2
DNA: TGTGCCAGCAGTTTCGACAGGAGGGGCTACACCTTC
CDR3: CASSFDRRGYTF

size: .
D: TRBD2
V: TRBV28
J: TRBJ2-6
DNA: TGTGCCAGCACCTCCGTGGTAGCGGGTCCCTCTGGGGCCAACGTCCTGACTTTC
CDR3: CASTSVVAGPSGANVLTF

size: .
D: .
V: TRBV12-5
J: TRBJ2-5
DNA: TGTGCTAGTGGTCCCCTTGGGACGTACCAAGAGACCCAGTACTTC
CDR3: CASGPLGTYQETQYF

size: .
D: .
V: TRBV10-3
J: TRBJ2-2
DNA: TGTGCCATCAGTGACGCCACAGGAGGGGAGCTGTTTTTT
CDR3: CAISDATGGELFF

size: .
D: TRBD1
V: TRBV6-5
J: TRBJ2-2
DNA: TGTGCCATCACAGGGGACACCGGGGAGCTGTTTTTT
CDR3: CAITGDTGELFF

size: .
D: .
V: TRBV20-1
J: TRBJ1-3
DNA: TGCAGTGCTCTACCCCATCAGGGCAACTCTGGAAACACCATATATTTT
CDR3: CSALPHQGNSGNTIYF

size: .
D: TRBD2
V: TRBV3-1
J: TRBJ2-1
DNA: TGTGCCAGCAGTATTAGCGGGGGTGAGCAGTTCTTC
CDR3: CASSISGGEQFF

size: .
D: TRBD1
V: TRBV20-1
J: TRBJ2-3
DNA: TGCAGTGCAAGCGGACAGGCTAGCACAGATACGCAGTATTTT
CDR3: CSASGQASTDTQYF

size: .
D: .
V: TRBV30
J: TRBJ1-4
DNA: TGTGCCTGGAGCGGAGCGAAAAAACTGTTTTTT
CDR3: CAWSGAKKLFF

size: once
D: .
V: TRBV15
J: TRBJ1-1
DNA: TGTGCCACCAGCAGACGCTGGGGGGACACTGAAGCTTTCTTT
CDR3: CATSRRWGDTEAFF

size: .
D: .
V: TRBV3-1
J: TRBJ2-5
DNA: TGTGCCAGCAGCCAAGATGCATCTACGGGGTACGCAGACCTCGAGACCCAGTACTTC
CDR3: CASSQDASTGYADLETQYF

size: .
D: .
V: TRBV13
J: TRBJ2-5
DNA: TGTGCCAGCAGCCCACCTAGGGGCAGAGCAGAGACCCAGTACTTC
CDR3: CASSPPRGRAETQYF

size: .
D: TRBD1
V: TRBV5-1
J: TRBJ1-1
DNA: TGCGCCAGCAGCTCCCCCCGCGACAGGGAGGGGACTGAAGCTTTCTTT
CDR3: CASSSPRDREGTEAFF

size: .
D: TRBD1
V: TRBV2
J: TRBJ1-1
DNA: TGTGCCAGCAGTGAGCAGGGGGTACGGTACACTGAAGCTTTCTTT
CDR3: CASSEQGVRYTEAFF

size: .
D: .
V: TRBV6-4
J: TRBJ2-3
DNA: TGTGCCAGCAGTGACCAAGATACGCAGTATTTT
CDR3: CASSDQDTQYF

size: .
D: .
V: TRBV12-3/TRBV12-4
J: TRBJ2-3
DNA: TGTGCCAGCAGTTTAACGCGGGGCCCTAGCACAGATACGCAGTATTTT
CDR3: CASSLTRGPSTDTQYF

size: .
D: .
V: TRBV30
J: TRBJ1-5
DNA: TGTGCCTGGAGGGAACGTAACGGGGGCCTGGGACCCCAGCATTTT
CDR3: CAWRERNGGLGPQHF

size: .
D: TRBD2
V: TRBV29-1
J: TRBJ2-1
DNA: TGCAGCACCGCGGGTAGTAGCGGGAGTTTCAATGAGCAGTTCTTC
CDR3: CSTAGSSGSFNEQFF

size: .
D: .
V: TRBV9
J: TRBJ2-1
DNA: TGTGCCAGCAGCGTAGGACGCGGGAACTACAATGAGCAGTTCTTC
CDR3: CASSVGRGNYNEQFF

size: once
D: TRBD2
V: TRBV30
J: TRBJ2-3
DNA: TGTGCCTGGGGGGAGGGCCAGTATTTT
CDR3: CAWGEGQYF

size: .
D: .
V: TRBV11-3
J: TRBJ2-3
DNA: TGTGCCAGCAGCTTAGAAGCAGCCGTCTCGGGCACAGATACGCAGTATTTT
CDR3: CASSLEAAVSGTDTQYF

size: once
D: .
V: TRBV29-1
J: TRBJ1-1
DNA: TGCAGCGCAAGACAGTCTGCGGACACTGAAGCTTTCTTT
CDR3: CSARQSADTEAFF

size: .
D: .
V: TRBV2
J: TRBJ2-1
DNA: TGTGCCAGCGACAACTACAATGAGCAGTTCTTC
CDR3: CASDNYNEQFF

size: once
D: .
V: TRBV30
J: TRBJ1-1
DNA: TGTGCCTGGGCTTTCGCCTCGGGGACTGAAGCTTTCTTT
CDR3: CAWAFASGTEAFF

size: .
D: .
V: TRBV28
J: TRBJ2-7
DNA: TGTGCCAGCAGTCCCCCCGCGGACTGGGGCGAGCAGTACTTC
CDR3: CASSPPADWGEQYF

size: .
D: TRBD1
V: TRBV4-1
J: TRBJ1-5
DNA: TGCGCCAGCAGGGGACAGCTTAGCAATCAGCCCCAGCATTTT
CDR3: CASRGQLSNQPQHF

size: .
D: TRBD1
V: TRBV5-1
J: TRBJ1-1
DNA: TGCGCCAGCAGCTTGCGGGGACAGGGTGAAGCTTTCTTT
CDR3: CASSLRGQGEAFF